The clone carrying this T cell receptor (beta chain) was recorded a few times. Its antigen is not identified. The CDR3 is cut off 3 residues early in the read; its end comes from the germline J gene. Unmatched junction bases numbered 1, after V lost 4 bases and J lost 2 bases. CDR3 length: 15 amino acids. Germline V gene lookup returns CDR1 SNHLY and CDR2 FYNNEI. The data stem from a study of T cell clonality in common variable immunodeficiency. Profiled with immunoSEQ multiplex PCR; TCRdb holds only in-frame clones, not every one. Observed are some 19,000 clones, no singletons, with the top ten taking 5.5% to 8.5%. Notes on the study in general: Reportedly, TCR beta sequences from common variable immunodeficiency showed fewer deletions and N-nucleotide insertions. Shared TCRbeta clones were fewer between CVID subjects than controls.

CVID subjects had received replacement immunoglobulin for at least one year. The chain recombines TRBV2 with TRBJ2-6; TRBD1 aligns across 8 bases. The sequenced sample consisted of peripheral blood mononuclear cells. This clonotype originated in a human donor with common variable immunodeficiency. Incomplete CDR3 DNA: TGTGCCAGCAGTGCACAGGGGGCTGGGGCCAACGTC. Residues: CASSAQGAGANV. The CDR3 as a whole reads CASSAQGAGANVLTF.